This T cell receptor beta chain is drawn from a study of response to subunit inactivated influenza vaccine. Points from the study as a whole: Researchers suggested that each seasonal influenza vaccination recruits few new T cells.

Concerning this clonotype: The antigen remains undetermined.

TCRdb fed the RT-PCR reads into MiXCR, producing one record per CDR3 protein. The data hold about 480,000 distinct CDR3 sequences, with about 25% observed a single time. V lost 4 bases and J lost 2, with 11 bases in between. The CDR3 is 14 residues long. The chain has TRBV12-3 or TRBV12-4 and TRBJ2-5, with D hard to call. This specimen consisted of CD4+ T cells sorted from PBMCs, obtained 5 days after vaccination. The clonotype comes from a man aged 50-59 years who received an inactivated influenza vaccine. CDR3 in amino acids: CASSSRRFQETQYF. The CDR3 DNA sequence: TGTGCCAGCAGTTCCCGACGATTTCAAGAGACCCAGTACTTC.